A selection of T cell receptor beta chains follows, all from one sample in a study of cytomegalovirus exposure and HLA in healthy donors. This table comes from immunoSEQ multiplex PCR, and its TCRdb copy is limited to in-frame clones, with some not included. The sample records about 82,000 clones, about 9.5% being singletons. Input material: PBMCs. These receptors originate from a man in his 60s in good health and CMV-seropositive. CDR3s include the opening cysteine and the closing phenylalanine or tryptophan. A D gene is named only where the DNA matches it firmly. A row's size may be missing; if present it is once, few, many or a size class.

CDR3nt: TGTGCCAGCAGCTTAGGCACAGGGGCGCAGTATTTT; CDR3aa: CASSLGTGAQYF; j_gene: TRBJ2-3; d_gene: TRBD1; abundance: few; v_gene: TRBV7-3
CDR3nt: TGTGCCAGCAGCTTTTGGGACAGGGGCGAAAAACTGTTTTTT; CDR3aa: CASSFWDRGEKLFF; j_gene: TRBJ1-4; d_gene: TRBD1; abundance: -; v_gene: TRBV5-4
CDR3nt: TGTGCCAGCAGTCCAAGGACAGGGCTCCGCAATCAGCCCCAGCATTTT; CDR3aa: CASSPRTGLRNQPQHF; j_gene: TRBJ1-5; d_gene: TRBD1; abundance: few; v_gene: TRBV28
CDR3nt: TGCGCCAGCAGCACCCGGGACATAACTGAAAAACTGTTTTTT; CDR3aa: CASSTRDITEKLFF; j_gene: TRBJ1-4; d_gene: -; abundance: few; v_gene: TRBV5-1
CDR3nt: TGTGCCAGCAGTCCCAGACTGATGCTAGCCAAAAACATTCAGTACTTC; CDR3aa: CASSPRLMLAKNIQYF; j_gene: TRBJ2-4; d_gene: -; abundance: few; v_gene: TRBV27
CDR3nt: TGTGCCAGCAGTTACCGGCTAGCGGGGGATGAGCAGTTCTTC; CDR3aa: CASSYRLAGDEQFF; j_gene: TRBJ2-1; d_gene: TRBD2; abundance: many; v_gene: TRBV6-6
CDR3nt: TGTGCCAGTAGTATCGTGACAGGGTCTAATGAAAAACTGTTTTTT; CDR3aa: CASSIVTGSNEKLFF; j_gene: TRBJ1-4; d_gene: TRBD1; abundance: few; v_gene: TRBV19
CDR3nt: TGTGCCTGGAGAGGCGACAGCGTTAACTATGGCTACACCTTC; CDR3aa: CAWRGDSVNYGYTF; j_gene: TRBJ1-2; d_gene: -; abundance: few; v_gene: TRBV30
CDR3nt: TGCGCCAGCAGCTTACATATTAGCAATCAGCCCCAGCATTTT; CDR3aa: CASSLHISNQPQHF; j_gene: TRBJ1-5; d_gene: -; abundance: -; v_gene: TRBV4-1
CDR3nt: TGTGCCAGTAGTTTAACTAGCGGGAGCTCCTACGAGCAGTACTTC; CDR3aa: CASSLTSGSSYEQYF; j_gene: TRBJ2-7; d_gene: TRBD2; abundance: few; v_gene: TRBV19
CDR3nt: TGTGCCAGTAAAGTCGCAGGGGCGCGGAATGAAAAACTGTTTTTT; CDR3aa: CASKVAGARNEKLFF; j_gene: TRBJ1-4; d_gene: -; abundance: few; v_gene: TRBV19
CDR3nt: TGTGCCAGCAGCTCCGGACTAGCGGTTGGGGAGCAGTACTTC; CDR3aa: CASSSGLAVGEQYF; j_gene: TRBJ2-7; d_gene: TRBD2; abundance: -; v_gene: TRBV7-2
CDR3nt: TGCGCCAGCAGCCCTTCTCAGGGTTACAATGAGCAGTTCTTC; CDR3aa: CASSPSQGYNEQFF; j_gene: TRBJ2-1; d_gene: -; abundance: few; v_gene: TRBV4-1
CDR3nt: TGTGCCAGCAGCCTGGCCGTGCAGGGTTCATCCTACAATGAGCAGTTCTTC; CDR3aa: CASSLAVQGSSYNEQFF; j_gene: TRBJ2-1; d_gene: -; abundance: few; v_gene: TRBV9
CDR3nt: TGTGCCAGCAGCCATACAGGGGATCAGCCCCAGCATTTT; CDR3aa: CASSHTGDQPQHF; j_gene: TRBJ1-5; d_gene: TRBD1; abundance: few; v_gene: TRBV7-9
CDR3nt: TGTGCCTGGAGGGTTAGCGGGAGGATCGCAGATACGCAGTATTTT; CDR3aa: CAWRVSGRIADTQYF; j_gene: TRBJ2-3; d_gene: TRBD2; abundance: few; v_gene: TRBV30
CDR3nt: TGCAGCGTTTCGGGACAGACTACCCTCCAAGAGACCCAGTACTTC; CDR3aa: CSVSGQTTLQETQYF; j_gene: TRBJ2-5; d_gene: TRBD1; abundance: few; v_gene: TRBV29-1
CDR3nt: TGCGCCAGCAGTCATCCGGGACAGGGAATGTACGAGCAGTACTTC; CDR3aa: CASSHPGQGMYEQYF; j_gene: TRBJ2-7; d_gene: TRBD1; abundance: few; v_gene: TRBV4-1
CDR3nt: TGTGCCAGCAGACCTACCGGGTTTTCAAATGAAAAACTGTTTTTT; CDR3aa: CASRPTGFSNEKLFF; j_gene: TRBJ1-4; d_gene: -; abundance: -; v_gene: TRBV28
CDR3nt: TGTGCCAGCACCTCCCGGTACAGGGCTTTCTTT; CDR3aa: CASTSRYRAFF; j_gene: TRBJ1-1; d_gene: -; abundance: few; v_gene: TRBV27
CDR3nt: TGCGCCAGCAGCTGGGACAGCTTCTCCTACAATGAGCAGTTCTTC; CDR3aa: CASSWDSFSYNEQFF; j_gene: TRBJ2-1; d_gene: TRBD1; abundance: -; v_gene: TRBV5-1
CDR3nt: TGTGCCAGCAGTCCCACCACCTCCCGGTTTAATAGCGGGAGTTCCTACGAGCAGTACTTC; CDR3aa: CASSPTTSRFNSGSSYEQYF; j_gene: TRBJ2-7; d_gene: TRBD2; abundance: few; v_gene: TRBV28
CDR3nt: TGTGCCAGCAGCGGACAGGGGGCGGCTGGGGCCAACGTCCTGACTTTC; CDR3aa: CASSGQGAAGANVLTF; j_gene: TRBJ2-6; d_gene: TRBD1; abundance: -; v_gene: TRBV7-9
CDR3nt: TGTGCCAGCAGCTTGGGGGACAGAGACTATGGCTACACCTTC; CDR3aa: CASSLGDRDYGYTF; j_gene: TRBJ1-2; d_gene: TRBD1; abundance: few; v_gene: TRBV5-4
CDR3nt: TGTGCCAGCAGTGAAATGGGACAGGTGCTAGGGAAGCCCCAGCATTTT; CDR3aa: CASSEMGQVLGKPQHF; j_gene: TRBJ1-5; d_gene: TRBD1; abundance: -; v_gene: TRBV6-1
CDR3nt: TGTGCCAGCAGCGTAGCCCCAACGGGCTCCTACGAGCAGTACTTC; CDR3aa: CASSVAPTGSYEQYF; j_gene: TRBJ2-7; d_gene: -; abundance: few; v_gene: TRBV9
CDR3nt: TGTGCCAGCAGCCCGCGACAGGATCAGATGAACACTGAAGCTTTCTTT; CDR3aa: CASSPRQDQMNTEAFF; j_gene: TRBJ1-1; d_gene: -; abundance: -; v_gene: TRBV5-4
CDR3nt: TGTGCCAGCAGTTTGGCGGGAAGCACAGATACGCAGTATTTT; CDR3aa: CASSLAGSTDTQYF; j_gene: TRBJ2-3; d_gene: -; abundance: -; v_gene: TRBV28
CDR3nt: TGTGCCAGCAACTTGGGGAGCTCCTACGAGCAGTACTTC; CDR3aa: CASNLGSSYEQYF; j_gene: TRBJ2-7; d_gene: -; abundance: few; v_gene: TRBV28
CDR3nt: TGTGCCAGCAGCCGAAAGACTAGCGGGGGGGCCAAGGATCAGTTCTTC; CDR3aa: CASSRKTSGGAKDQFF; j_gene: TRBJ2-1; d_gene: TRBD2; abundance: few; v_gene: TRBV5-6
CDR3nt: TGCGCCAGCAGCTTCGGAGCAGGGGGAGACCACGAGCAGTACTTC; CDR3aa: CASSFGAGGDHEQYF; j_gene: TRBJ2-7; d_gene: TRBD1; abundance: few; v_gene: TRBV5-1
CDR3nt: TGTGCCAGCAGTTTATCCCCGACAGGGCCCGTTGGCTACACCTTC; CDR3aa: CASSLSPTGPVGYTF; j_gene: TRBJ1-2; d_gene: TRBD1; abundance: -; v_gene: TRBV27
CDR3nt: TGTGCCAGCAGCCATGTAGCGGGTAACACCGGGGAGCTGTTTTTT; CDR3aa: CASSHVAGNTGELFF; j_gene: TRBJ2-2; d_gene: TRBD2; abundance: few; v_gene: TRBV14
CDR3nt: TGCGCCAGCAGCTTGGAGGTGCAGGCCTACGAGCAGTACTTC; CDR3aa: CASSLEVQAYEQYF; j_gene: TRBJ2-7; d_gene: -; abundance: -; v_gene: TRBV5-1
CDR3nt: TGTGCCAGCAGACTAAACCGGGACAACCAAGAGACCCAGTACTTC; CDR3aa: CASRLNRDNQETQYF; j_gene: TRBJ2-5; d_gene: -; abundance: -; v_gene: TRBV27
CDR3nt: TGTGCCAGCAGCTTAATCGGGGCGCAGGGGTTGGGGGGCTACACCTTC; CDR3aa: CASSLIGAQGLGGYTF; j_gene: TRBJ1-2; d_gene: -; abundance: few; v_gene: TRBV7-2
CDR3nt: TGTGCCAGCAGTCCCCGGGACACCTCCCCTCGATACACCTTC; CDR3aa: CASSPRDTSPRYTF; j_gene: TRBJ1-2; d_gene: -; abundance: -; v_gene: TRBV6-5
CDR3nt: TGTGCCGGGACAGGGGATTATAATGAAAAACTGTTTTTT; CDR3aa: CAGTGDYNEKLFF; j_gene: TRBJ1-4; d_gene: TRBD1; abundance: -; v_gene: TRBV6-5
CDR3nt: TGTGCCAGTAGTATAGGTCGGACATTCCAAGAGACCCAGTACTTC; CDR3aa: CASSIGRTFQETQYF; j_gene: TRBJ2-5; d_gene: -; abundance: few; v_gene: TRBV19
CDR3nt: TGTGCCAGCAGCTCAACTAGCGGGAGCGTAGATACGCAGTATTTT; CDR3aa: CASSSTSGSVDTQYF; j_gene: TRBJ2-3; d_gene: TRBD2; abundance: -; v_gene: TRBV6-1
CDR3nt: TGCGCCAGCAGTTCGCGGGGGGCCGAGGATGAGCAGTTCTTC; CDR3aa: CASSSRGAEDEQFF; j_gene: TRBJ2-1; d_gene: TRBD2; abundance: -; v_gene: TRBV10-2
CDR3nt: TGTGCCAGTAGTATCCAGCTAGCGGGGGAGGTAGATACGCAGTATTTT; CDR3aa: CASSIQLAGEVDTQYF; j_gene: TRBJ2-3; d_gene: TRBD2; abundance: -; v_gene: TRBV19